This record covers a single T cell receptor beta chain. The antigen this receptor binds is unknown. Base qualities were left out, and no much larger clone turns up one base away. The data were taken from a study of blood T cell repertoires in COVID-19 (dated by TCRdb to 2018 to 2021). A note on the overall study: Samples from collaborators originated in the United States, Italy and Spain and spanned both the acute and convalescent phases of COVID-19. Where HLA class I and class II types were available, the types were taken from metadata supplied by the sample provider, not from assay-based typing. The material from the prospective study consisted of cDNA or gDNA derived from T cells, B-cell-depleted T cells, or PBMCs. Samples came from the ongoing ImmuneRACE study (first 160 participants) plus 1,254 subjects from 6 global collaborators. The repertoires were released in a freely available public database meant as a resource for research on the immune response to SARS-CoV-2. Subjects who had been exposed to COVID-19, were actively infected with it, or had recovered from it provided the deeply sampled blood TCRbeta repertoires that made up the dataset. A de-identified subject ID, COVID-19 status, age in years and sex were almost always included in the sample metadata.

Results and caveats for the whole study, not just this receptor: Clinical and demographic metadata were provided uncurated, with the amount varying by source and participant.

One collaborating source in Seattle enrolled patients during active infection and followed them longitudinally through the course of disease. The collaborating institutions used their own protocols to collect whole blood in K2EDTA tubes. Collaborator samples were shipped for TCRbeta analysis as frozen whole blood, isolated PBMCs, or DNA extracted from either sample type. Relative to germline, V is missing 0 bases and J is missing 0 bases, with 2 bases of the junction outside any gene match. From the germline V gene, CDR1 is SGHRS and CDR2 is YFSETQ. From cysteine to phenylalanine, the CDR3 is 17 amino acids long. CDR3 DNA only is kept here, 51 bases in frame from base 1. The immunoSEQ Assay, a bias-controlled multiplex PCR, was used to amplify TCRbeta CDR3 regions from genomic DNA. As for the authors' bioinformatics: The number of nucleated cells in each sample was estimated by amplification of reference gene primers within the assay. To quantify the absolute abundance of each unique TCRbeta CDR3 rearrangement, sequence reads were collapsed and filtered. For each sample, productive Simpson clonality was calculated as the square root of Simpson's diversity index across productive rearrangements. In its TCRdb copy, this immuneACCESS table keeps in-frame sequences only and misses some clones. Where compared with another copy, unresolved V genes explain less than half of these, and the others have no known cause. V and J calls and clone size are those listed in that table; D and trimming were worked out from the DNA. Counted in this sample were 250,000 to 400,000 clones; about 91% of them appeared once. The ten largest clones add up to around 1.6% of the sample.

Rearrangement joined TRBV5-1 to TRBJ2-7, with TRBD2 identical over 14 junction bases. The sample comprised peripheral blood. This receptor was obtained from a woman under 40 with COVID-19, enrolled during active disease. The CDR3 protein: CASSLGTSGGYSYEQYF. The sequenced DNA is TGCGCCAGCAGCTTGGGGACTAGCGGGGGGTACTCCTACGAGCAGTACTTC.